The 27 T cell receptor beta chains given below trace back to one sample, sequenced in a study of graft-versus-host responses after intestinal transplantation. The data were produced by immunoSEQ multiplex PCR, yet TCRdb's version contains in-frame clones alone and is incomplete. The repertoire has about 70,000 clones, about 90% of them found once; the top ten carry less than 5%. Their antigens are not known. The sequences come from unstimulated CD8+ T cells sorted from spleen or lymph node cells, collected before transplant. The receptors stem from a human donor who was the organ donor for an intestinal transplant.

The genes are TRBV7-8 and TRBJ1-4, with TRBD1 as a possible D gene (5 bases). The CDR3 is 15 amino acids. Trimming took 4 bases from V and 1 from J, leaving 10 bases between them. CDR1 is SGHVS, CDR2 FQNEAQ, per germline. The CDR3 bases are TGTGCCAGCAGCTACATCCAGGGAACTAATGAAAAACTGTTTTTT. It is translated as CASSYIQGTNEKLFF.

The chain links TRBV10-3 to TRBJ2-2; D may be TRBD2 (7 bases). Germline values: CDR1 ENHRY, CDR2 SYGVKD. The CDR3 consists of 16 residues. The V end lost 11 bases, the J end lost 1 base, and 20 bases lay between the germline ends. The chain's CDR3 is CAASGNDRMNTGELFF. In DNA form, the CDR3 reads TGTGCCGCGAGCGGGAATGACAGGATGAACACCGGGGAGCTGTTTTTT.

The chain recombines TRBV7-4 with TRBJ1-2; weak D call: TRBD1 (5 bases). CDR3 length: 13 amino acids. Germline CDR1 reads SGHVT; CDR2 reads SQSDAQ. The V and J ends lost 5 bases and 2 bases respectively, with 9 bases between them. The CDR3 is CASSRGKNYGYTF. In nucleotides, the CDR3 is TGTGCCAGCAGCCGGGGGAAAAACTATGGCTACACCTTC.

This clone was observed once. The chain links TRBV19 to TRBJ1-5, with 9 bases matching TRBD1. V lost 3 bases, J lost 5 bases, and 5 bases stayed unmatched. This CDR3 is 15 amino acids long. Germline CDR1 is LNHDA and CDR2 is SQIVND (reference sequence). CDR3 region: CASSMVGQGDQPQHF. The CDR3 region has the DNA TGTGCCAGTAGTATGGTGGGACAGGGCGATCAGCCCCAGCATTTT.

This chain joins TRBV6-5 and TRBJ1-3, with 8 bases matching TRBD1. Germline V gene data show CDR1 as MNHEY and CDR2 as SVGAGI. The CDR3 covers 15 residues. V shed 7 bases, J shed 0 bases, and the junction held 5 bases outside the gene matches. Here the CDR3 DNA reads TGTGCCAGCACACAGGGGGTTAACTCTGGAAACACCATATATTTT. It encodes CASTQGVNSGNTIYF.

The CDR3 coding sequence is TGCGCCAGCAGCTTGGACGGGGGTGGCACAGATACGCAGTATTTT. Amino acids: CASSLDGGGTDTQYF. The V gene is TRBV5-1, the J gene TRBJ2-3, with TRBD2 as a possible D gene (6 bases). Trimming stripped 0 bases from V and 1 base from J, with 9 bases between. Germline CDR1 reads SGHRS; CDR2 reads YFSETQ. CDR3 length: 15 residues.

J is TRBJ1-5 and V is TRBV4-2; 8 bases line up with TRBD1. Germline V gene data show CDR1 as LGHNA and CDR2 as YNFKEQ. The CDR3 has 15 residues. V was pared by 0 bases and J by 6 bases, with 4 bases of the junction left unmatched. The DNA of the CDR3 is TGTGCCAGCAGCCAAGATCGGACAGGGAGTCAGCCCCAGCATTTT. This encodes CASSQDRTGSQPQHF.

The rearrangement uses TRBV6-1 and TRBJ1-6; possible D gene TRBD1, 5 bases. Between the trimmed V and J ends, which lost 2 bases and 6 bases, there was a span of 14 bases. In germline, CDR1 is MNHNS, CDR2 SASEGT. The CDR3 is 16 residues long. The CDR3: CASSESGGTGNSPLHF. As DNA, the CDR3 is TGTGCCAGCAGTGAAAGCGGGGGAACGGGTAATTCACCCCTCCACTTT.

The chain couples TRBV6-4 to TRBJ2-5, with 11 bases aligning to TRBD2. Per the germline V gene, CDR1 is MRHNA and CDR2 is SNTAGT. Trimming at V came to 4 bases and at J to 2 bases, leaving 3 bases not matched to a gene. The CDR3 extends over 15 amino acids. The CDR3 nucleotides are TGTGCCAGCAGTGTACTAGCGGGGGCACAAGAGACCCAGTACTTC. Translation gives CASSVLAGAQETQYF.

Here the CDR3 reads CASSQEGASGNTIYF. The CDR3 coding sequence is TGTGCCAGCAGCCAAGAAGGGGCCTCTGGAAACACCATATATTTT. V is TRBV4-2 and J is TRBJ1-3; weak D call: TRBD1 (5 bases). Looked up from germline, CDR1 is LGHNA and CDR2 is YNFKEQ. CDR3 size: 15 residues. Trimming left V 0 bases short and J 0 bases short, with 6 bases between.

The CDR3 nucleotides read TGTGCCAGCAGCGCTCCCACAGGGGACCAGCCCCAGCATTTT. Encoded protein: CASSAPTGDQPQHF. V usage is TRBV7-8 and J usage is TRBJ1-5; 7 bases map to TRBD1. After removal of 5 bases from V and 7 bases from J, the junction contained 8 bases not matched to a gene. CDR1 is SGHVS and CDR2 is FQNEAQ in the germline V gene. This CDR3 contains 14 residues. Drawing the rest from reference TRBV7-8 and TRBJ1-5, the complete variable domain is GAGVSQSPRYKVAKRGQDVALRCDPISGHVSLFWYQQALGQGPEFLTYFQNEAQLDKSGLPSDRFFAERPEGSVSTLKIQRTQQEDSAVYLCASSAPTGDQPQHFGDGTRLSIL.

This chain joins TRBV4-2 and TRBJ1-3; D call uncertain. The V end lost 1 base, the J end lost 0 bases, and 13 bases lay between the germline ends. The CDR3 consists of 17 residues. The germline CDR1 and CDR2 sequences are LGHNA and YNFKEQ. DNA for the CDR3: TGTGCCAGCAGCCAAGTCGGACTCTATGACTCTGGAAACACCATATATTTT. This encodes CASSQVGLYDSGNTIYF.

In this sample, this clone turned up a few times. The chain has TRBV19 and TRBJ2-7, with TRBD1 as a possible D gene (6 bases). Trimming pared 3 bases from V and 0 bases from J, leaving 21 bases between. The CDR3 length is 18 residues. The germline V gene has CDR1 LNHDA and CDR2 SQIVND (reference sequence). CDR3: CASSISGLGATSSYEQYV. CDR3 nucleotide sequence: TGTGCCAGTAGTATCTCGGGGTTGGGGGCGACGAGCTCCTACGAGCAGTACGTC.

The chain has TRBV27 and TRBJ2-3, with D tentatively TRBD2 (5 bases). This CDR3 comprises 15 residues. V was trimmed by 3 bases and J by 0 bases, leaving 10 bases between them. Germline V lookup: CDR1 MNHEY, CDR2 SMNVEV (reference sequence). CDR3 DNA sequence: TGTGCCAGCAGTTTGCGCGGGCCTAGCACAGATACGCAGTATTTT. Protein: CASSLRGPSTDTQYF.

V gene TRBV7-9 combines with J gene TRBJ2-4; 8 bases agree with TRBD2. Germline V gene data show CDR1 as SEHNR and CDR2 as FQNEAQ (reference sequence). The J segment lost 6 bases and the V segment lost 5 bases, leaving 6 bases of the junction unmatched. This CDR3 region has 14 residues. The CDR3 loop reads CASSGTRGLNIQYF. The CDR3 DNA is TGTGCCAGCAGCGGGACTAGGGGCTTAAACATTCAGTACTTC.

V and J are TRBV7-3 and TRBJ2-5; TRBD1 matches 8 bases. J lost 3 bases, V lost 0 bases, and 6 bases had no gene match. Germline CDR1 reads SGHTA; CDR2 reads FQGTGA. This CDR3 is 16 amino acids long. The CDR3 sequence: CASSLTGRGHEETQYF. The CDR3 DNA reads TGTGCCAGCAGCTTAACTGGCAGGGGGCATGAAGAGACCCAGTACTTC.

The genes are TRBV5-4 and TRBJ1-2, with D possibly TRBD1 on 5 matching bases. V lost 2 bases to trimming and J lost 4 bases, with 9 bases between them. The CDR3 consists of 13 residues. Germline CDR1 and CDR2: SGHNT and YYREEE (reference sequence). CDR3 in DNA: TGTGCCAGCAGCTTAAGGGGATTCTATGGCTACACCTTC. It yields the protein CASSLRGFYGYTF.

V is TRBV13 and J is TRBJ2-3, with TRBD1 as a possible D gene (5 bases). Germline V gene lookup returns CDR1 PRHDT and CDR2 FYEKMQ (reference sequence). There are 11 residues in the CDR3. Trimming took off 10 bases at V and 5 bases at J, with 10 bases between the two ends. Here the CDR3 reads CAIHQGDTQYF. CDR3 in DNA: TGTGCCATCCACCAGGGAGATACGCAGTATTTT.

The genes are TRBV28 and TRBJ1-1; D not resolved. CDR3 length: 13 residues. V was clipped by 5 bases and J by 1 base, with 8 bases between them. The germline gives CDR1 MDHEN, CDR2 SYDVKM. The CDR3 protein is CASSLSENTEAFF. The CDR3 DNA sequence: TGTGCCAGCAGTCTGAGTGAGAACACTGAAGCTTTCTTT.

CDR3 protein: CASSQDSSAYEQYV. The CDR3 DNA reads TGTGCCAGCAGCCAAGATTCAAGCGCCTACGAGCAGTACGTC. The gene calls are TRBV4-2 and TRBJ2-7; D is ambiguous. The CDR3 consists of 14 residues. The V end lost 0 bases, the J end lost 2 bases, and 8 bases lay between the germline ends. In germline, CDR1 is LGHNA, CDR2 YNFKEQ.

The J gene is TRBJ2-3, the V gene TRBV28; D is uncertain. Germline assignment: CDR1 MDHEN and CDR2 SYDVKM. The V end lost 2 bases, the J end lost 0 bases, and 12 bases lay between the germline ends. The CDR3 totals 16 residues. The CDR3 nucleotides are TGTGCCAGCAGTTTAATCCGCAGCGCTAGCACAGATACGCAGTATTTT. Translation gives CASSLIRSASTDTQYF. The full variable domain, in which reference TRBV28 and TRBJ2-3 provide the parts outside the CDR3, is DVKVTQSSRYLVKRTGEKVFLECVQDMDHENMFWYRQDPGLGLRLIYFSYDVKMKEKGDIPEGYSVSREKKERFSLILESASTNQTSMYLCASSLIRSASTDTQYFGPGTRLTVL.

V and J are TRBV7-9 and TRBJ2-3, with 11 bases aligning to TRBD2. Trimming at V came to 6 bases and at J to 2 bases, leaving 13 bases not matched to a gene. The CDR3 covers 18 residues. CDR1 and CDR2 from the germline V gene are SEHNR and FQNEAQ (reference sequence). CDR3 amino acids: CASSPTSGTLQATDTQYF. The CDR3 DNA sequence: TGTGCCAGCAGTCCGACTAGCGGGACCCTGCAGGCCACAGATACGCAGTATTTT. Full variable domain (outside the CDR3, taken from reference TRBV7-9 and TRBJ2-3): DTGVSQNPRHKITKRGQNVTFRCDPISEHNRLYWYRQTLGQGPEFLTYFQNEAQLEKSRLLSDRFSAERPKGSFSTLEIQRTEQGDSAMYLCASSPTSGTLQATDTQYFGPGTRLTVL.

CDR3 amino acids: CASSLAQGNSPLHF. CDR3 nucleotides: TGTGCCAGCAGCTTAGCACAGGGTAATTCACCCCTCCACTTT. This chain uses TRBV7-9 with TRBJ1-6; the D gene is possibly TRBD1 (6 bases). V lost 0 bases, J lost 6 bases, and 6 bases lay in between. CDR1 is SEHNR and CDR2 is FQNEAQ in the germline V gene (reference sequence). CDR3 length: 14 residues.

The rearrangement joins TRBV4-1 to TRBJ2-5; D may be TRBD2 (6 bases). From germline, CDR1 is MGHRA and CDR2 YSYEKL. V was cut by 0 bases and J by 5 bases, with 16 bases left in between. The CDR3 has 16 residues. CDR3 sequence reads: CASSQEGLRGGETQYF. The CDR3 DNA sequence: TGCGCCAGCAGCCAAGAAGGTCTGAGGGGAGGTGAGACCCAGTACTTC.

The CDR3 nucleotides are TGCGCCAGCAGCCAACCCCTGGCGGGATCTGAAGCTTTCTTT. Translation gives CASSQPLAGSEAFF. The V call is TRBV4-1, the J call TRBJ1-1; D is unclear. With 2 bases removed from V and 6 bases from J, the gap between germline ends came to 13 bases. CDR1 and CDR2 (germline): MGHRA, YSYEKL. The CDR3 consists of 14 residues.

The table lists this clone with a count of one. The CDR3 loop reads CSVLSGGDQPQHF. CDR3 bases: TGCAGCGTTTTGTCAGGGGGAGATCAGCCCCAGCATTTT. The chain couples TRBV29-1 to TRBJ1-5, with 7 nucleotides matching TRBD1. The CDR3 length is 13 residues. CDR1 is SQVTM and CDR2 is ANQGSEA in the germline V gene. Trimming cost V 5 bases and J 5 bases; bases outside gene matches: 6.

The chain joins TRBV4-2 to TRBJ1-1; D may be TRBD1 (6 bases). The V and J ends lost 1 base and 0 bases respectively, with 9 bases between them. The germline CDR1 and CDR2 sequences are LGHNA and YNFKEQ. CDR3 length: 15 amino acids. This CDR3 reads CASSQGEGVNTEAFF. The CDR3 region has the DNA TGTGCCAGCAGCCAAGGTGAGGGGGTGAACACTGAAGCTTTCTTT.